The next 24 T cell receptor beta chains were all read from a single sample in a study of blood T cells in healthy people across ages. The second PCR ran about 7 to 12 cycles with a sample-barcoded 5' primer and J-beta primers. TCRdb independently ran MiXCR on the 5' RACE reads; one entry per CDR3 protein. The sample lists 850,000 to 1,000,000 distinct CDR3 sequences; roughly 51% were seen once. Sequencing was carried out using blood. All receptors come from an older woman in good health.

This clonotype has just a few counts. The chain has TRBV28 and TRBJ2-7; possible D gene TRBD2, 6 bases. Per the germline V gene, CDR1 is MDHEN and CDR2 is SYDVKM. V lost 3 bases, J lost 6 bases, and 9 bases lay in between. This CDR3 comprises 12 residues. CDR3 bases: TGTGCCAGCAGTTTGCAGACTAGCGAGCAGTACTTC. Translating gives CASSLQTSEQYF.

This chain connects TRBV5-4 to TRBJ2-1, with TRBD2 identical over 7 bases. The J call is in doubt because the DNA end fits TRBJ2-7 better. Germline CDR1 is SGHNT and CDR2 is YYREEE (reference sequence). The CDR3 totals 14 residues. CDR3: CASSSASGINEQYF. The DNA for the CDR3 is TGTGCCAGCAGCTCGGCTAGCGGAATCAATGAGCAGTACTTC.

This rearrangement joins TRBV29-1 to TRBJ2-5; TRBD1 matches at 9 bases. The germline CDR1 and CDR2 sequences are SQVTM and ANQGSEA. This CDR3 is 14 amino acids long. The J segment lost 5 bases and the V segment lost 7 bases, leaving 11 bases of the junction unmatched. CDR3 DNA sequence: TGCAGCGCAGAACAGGGGGCTAAATCGGAGACCCAGTACTTC. This codes for CSAEQGAKSETQYF.

This clonotype was seen more than once but under ten times. The chain has TRBV3-1 and TRBJ2-5; D gene unclear. Germline values: CDR1 LGHDT, CDR2 YNNKEL (reference sequence). This CDR3 has 13 residues. The ends were cut back, 3 bases at V and 0 bases at J, with 5 bases in the middle. CDR3 sequence: CASSQQYQETQYF. The CDR3 region has the DNA TGTGCCAGCAGCCAGCAGTACCAAGAGACCCAGTACTTC.

The V call is TRBV18, the J call TRBJ2-1; 8 bases are a match to TRBD1. The CDR3 runs 14 residues. The V gene end was trimmed by 2 bases and the J gene end by 9 bases; junction bases not matched to a gene: 6. From germline, CDR1 is KGHSH and CDR2 LQKENI. The CDR3, as DNA: TGTGCCAGCTCACCAGGACAGGGAACGACTGAGCAGTTCTTC. This gives the protein CASSPGQGTTEQFF.

The rearrangement joins TRBV7-9 to TRBJ1-1; D call uncertain. The CDR3 is 13 residues long. Trimming took 5 bases from V and 6 from J, leaving 13 bases between them. Germline V gives CDR1 SEHNR, CDR2 FQNEAQ (reference sequence). CDR3 sequence (DNA): TGTGCCAGCAGCGATACAGCGCACGCTGAAGCTTTCTTT. Protein product: CASSDTAHAEAFF.

This clonotype was detected only a few times. The genes are TRBV29-1 and TRBJ2-2; D is unresolved. From germline, CDR1 is SQVTM and CDR2 ANQGSEA. V lost 4 bases to trimming and J lost 4 bases, with 4 bases between them. The CDR3 runs 11 residues. The CDR3 loop reads CSVGGTGELFF. The CDR3 region has the DNA TGCAGCGTTGGTGGCACCGGGGAGCTGTTTTTT.

The rearrangement links TRBV28 to TRBJ1-2, with a tentative D call TRBD1 (5 bases). This CDR3 contains 15 residues. From germline, CDR1 is MDHEN and CDR2 SYDVKM. V dropped 2 bases and J dropped 4 bases, with 14 bases sitting between them. CDR3 protein: CASSLGRGLVYGYTF. DNA for the CDR3: TGTGCCAGCAGTTTAGGGCGGGGACTCGTCTATGGCTACACCTTC.

This clonotype showed up just a few times. V is TRBV4-1 and J is TRBJ2-7; 9 nucleotides line up with TRBD2. CDR1 and CDR2 from the germline V gene are MGHRA and YSYEKL. The ends lost 1 base at V and 5 bases at J; junction bases unmatched: 6. The CDR3 runs to 15 residues. The CDR3: CASSQVDSSGNEQYF. CDR3 sequence (DNA): TGCGCCAGCAGCCAAGTAGACTCTAGCGGGAACGAGCAGTACTTC.

This clonotype was counted a few times. V gene TRBV20-1 combines with J gene TRBJ2-1; D unresolved. The CDR3 covers 14 residues. The germline gives CDR1 DFQATT, CDR2 SNEGSKA (reference sequence). V was trimmed by 3 bases and J by 8 bases, leaving 17 bases between them. CDR3 sequence: CSASRDSRPHEQFF. CDR3 coding DNA: TGCAGTGCTAGTAGAGACTCCAGGCCCCATGAGCAGTTCTTC.

V and J are TRBV7-2 and TRBJ2-1; D unresolved. This CDR3 region has 13 residues. Per the germline V gene, CDR1 is SGHTA and CDR2 is FQGNSA. Trimming took off 8 bases at V and 0 bases at J, with 8 bases between the two ends. The CDR3 reads CASRPASYNEQFF. The CDR3, as DNA: TGTGCCAGCCGGCCAGCCTCCTACAATGAGCAGTTCTTC. Looking up the rest from reference TRBV7-2 and TRBJ2-1 gives the full variable domain: GAGVSQSPSNKVTEKGKDVELRCDPISGHTALYWYRQSLGQGLEFLIYFQGNSAPDKSGLPSDRFSAERTGGSVSTLTIQRTQQEDSAVYLCASRPASYNEQFFGPGTRLTVL.

The chain links TRBV20-1 to TRBJ2-5, with D uncertain. The J call may not be correct, given that the DNA end is closer to TRBJ2-1. This CDR3 has 14 residues. The germline gives CDR1 DFQATT, CDR2 SNEGSKA (reference sequence). The CDR3 bases are TGCAGTGCCGGAACACTCCTAGTACAAGAGACCCAGTTCTTC. It translates to CSAGTLLVQETQFF.

The chain links TRBV5-5 to TRBJ1-1; the D gene is possibly TRBD1 (6 bases). The CDR3 totals 13 residues. Germline lookup yields CDR1 SGHKS and CDR2 YYEKEE (reference sequence). Trimming removed 4 bases from V and 3 bases from J, with 10 bases in between. The CDR3 coding sequence is TGTGCCAGCAGCCGGGACACTCACACTGAAGCTTTCTTT. Encoded protein: CASSRDTHTEAFF.

The chain recombines TRBV7-9 with TRBJ2-3; TRBD2 matches 11 bases. The CDR3 runs to 14 residues. The V gene end was trimmed by 7 bases and the J gene end by 4 bases; junction bases not matched to a gene: 4. The V gene's germline CDR1 is SEHNR and CDR2 FQNEAQ (reference sequence). Here the CDR3 reads CASTRLAGPDTQYF. CDR3 nucleotides: TGTGCCAGCACAAGACTAGCGGGGCCAGATACGCAGTATTTT.

The genes are TRBV20-1 and TRBJ2-4, with 8 bases that match TRBD2. Trimming removed 6 bases from V and 0 bases from J; junction bases left unmatched: 7. The CDR3 is 15 amino acids. Germline V gene data show CDR1 as DFQATT and CDR2 as SNEGSKA (reference sequence). CDR3 coding DNA: TGCAGTGCCCAGACTAGCGAGAGAGCCAAAAACATTCAGTACTTC. Its translation is CSAQTSERAKNIQYF.

The V and J genes are TRBV28 and TRBJ2-7, with unresolved D. Germline V CDR1 and CDR2: MDHEN, SYDVKM. The CDR3 spans 13 residues. Trimming removed 6 bases from V and 2 bases from J, with 11 bases in between. The CDR3 bases are TGTGCCAGCAGAGATATAGGCACCTACGAGCAGTACTTC. Protein product: CASRDIGTYEQYF.

The rearrangement joins TRBV21-1 to TRBJ2-7; the table's TRBD2 call for D was not verified on the DNA. TRBV21-1 is a pseudogene. The length of the CDR3 is 15 residues. CDR3 nucleotides: TGTGCCAAATCGAAGACTAGCGGGAGGGGCCACGAGCAGTACTTC. It yields the protein CAKSKTSGRGHEQYF.

Notes on this clonotype: This may stem from a read error, because a much larger clone lies one nucleotide away. CDR3 protein: CASSLAGQANNEQYF. Here the CDR3 DNA reads TGTGCCAGCAGTTTAGCCGGACAGGCGAACAATGAGCAGTACTTC. The genes are TRBV12-3 or TRBV12-4 and TRBJ2-7, with 7 bases fitting TRBD1. The CDR3 loop spans 15 amino acids. V gave up 0 bases and J gave up 7 bases; unmatched junction bases: 9.

The CDR3 is CAISDRGQGADQPQHF. The CDR3 region has the DNA TGTGCCATCAGTGACCGGGGACAGGGGGCGGATCAGCCCCAGCATTTT. The chain links TRBV10-3 to TRBJ1-5; 12 bases map to TRBD1. The CDR3 covers 16 residues. With 3 bases clipped from V and 5 bases from J, the junction kept 5 bases outside the gene matches. Germline CDR1 ENHRY, CDR2 SYGVKD.

This chain uses TRBV7-2 with TRBJ1-1; D is uncertain. Between the trimmed V and J ends, which lost 0 bases and 10 bases, there was a span of 9 bases. The CDR3 is 12 amino acids. Germline values: CDR1 SGHTA, CDR2 FQGNSA. The CDR3 reads CASSLALAGAFF. The CDR3 coding sequence is TGTGCCAGCAGCTTAGCGTTAGCCGGAGCTTTCTTT. Using reference TRBV7-2 and TRBJ1-1 for the parts outside the CDR3, the full variable domain is GAGVSQSPSNKVTEKGKDVELRCDPISGHTALYWYRQSLGQGLEFLIYFQGNSAPDKSGLPSDRFSAERTGGSVSTLTIQRTQQEDSAVYLCASSLALAGAFFGQGTRLTVV.

The rearrangement links TRBV29-1 to TRBJ1-5, with 7 bases matching TRBD1. V gave up 6 bases and J gave up 3 bases; unmatched junction bases: 5. This CDR3 is built from 13 residues. Germline V gene sequence: CDR1 SQVTM, CDR2 ANQGSEA. The CDR3 reads CSVVTGTNQPQHF. In DNA, the CDR3 is TGCAGCGTGGTGACAGGGACCAATCAGCCCCAGCATTTT.

The V and J genes are TRBV4-3 and TRBJ2-5; TRBD2 might be the D (5 bases). The CDR3 contains 14 residues. The V end was cut by 1 base, the J end by 5 bases, with 11 bases between. CDR1 is LGHNA, CDR2 YSLEER, per germline. The CDR3 region is CASSQGPSWETQYF. The CDR3 nucleotides are TGCGCCAGCAGCCAAGGGCCTAGCTGGGAGACCCAGTACTTC.

The V call is TRBV4-1, the J call TRBJ1-1; weak D call: TRBD1 (6 bases). Deletions cut 6 bases from V and 4 bases from J, with 12 bases between. The CDR3 is made up of 13 amino acids. Germline CDR1 and CDR2: MGHRA and YSYEKL. The CDR3 loop reads CASSRSGVTEAFF. DNA of the CDR3: TGCGCCAGCAGTCGGTCAGGGGTCACTGAAGCTTTCTTT.

V is TRBV20-1 and J is TRBJ2-1, with a possible D match to TRBD1 (6 bases). The CDR3 runs 13 residues. Per the germline V gene, CDR1 is DFQATT and CDR2 is SNEGSKA (reference sequence). The ends were cut back, 5 bases at V and 3 bases at J, with 11 bases in the middle. This chain's CDR3 is CSAWGRSYNEQFF. In nucleotides, the CDR3 is TGCAGTGCTTGGGGGCGGAGCTACAATGAGCAGTTCTTC.